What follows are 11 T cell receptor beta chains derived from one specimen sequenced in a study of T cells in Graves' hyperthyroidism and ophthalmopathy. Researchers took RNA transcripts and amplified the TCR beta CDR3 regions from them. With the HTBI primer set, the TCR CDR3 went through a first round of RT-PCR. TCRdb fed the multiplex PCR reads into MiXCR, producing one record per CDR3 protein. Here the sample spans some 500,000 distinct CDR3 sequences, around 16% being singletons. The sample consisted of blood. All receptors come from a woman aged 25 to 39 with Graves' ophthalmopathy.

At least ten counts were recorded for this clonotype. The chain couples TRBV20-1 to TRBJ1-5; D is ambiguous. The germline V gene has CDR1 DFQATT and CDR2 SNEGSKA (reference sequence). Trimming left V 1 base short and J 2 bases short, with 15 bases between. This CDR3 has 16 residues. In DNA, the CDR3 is TGCAGTGCTAGAGTCCCCGGGCCAGTTGGCAATCAGCCCCAGCATTTT. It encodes CSARVPGPVGNQPQHF.

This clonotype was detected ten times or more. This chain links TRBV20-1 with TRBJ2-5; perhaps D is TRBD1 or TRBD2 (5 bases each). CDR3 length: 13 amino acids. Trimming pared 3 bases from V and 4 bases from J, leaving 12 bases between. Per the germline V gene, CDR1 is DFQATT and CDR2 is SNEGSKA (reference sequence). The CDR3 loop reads CSARSGLGETQYF. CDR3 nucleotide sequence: TGCAGTGCTAGGTCGGGGCTAGGAGAGACCCAGTACTTC.

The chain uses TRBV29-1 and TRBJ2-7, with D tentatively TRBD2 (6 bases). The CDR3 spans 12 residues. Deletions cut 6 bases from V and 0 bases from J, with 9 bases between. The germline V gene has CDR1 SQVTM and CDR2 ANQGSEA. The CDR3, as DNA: TGCAGCGTCCTAGCGTTCTCCTACGAGCAGTACTTC. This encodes CSVLAFSYEQYF.

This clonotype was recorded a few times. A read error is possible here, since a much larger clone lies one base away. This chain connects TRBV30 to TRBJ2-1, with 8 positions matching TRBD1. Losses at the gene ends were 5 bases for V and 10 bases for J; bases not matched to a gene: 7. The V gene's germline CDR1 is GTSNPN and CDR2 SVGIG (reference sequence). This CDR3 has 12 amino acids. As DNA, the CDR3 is TGTGCCTGGGGACAGGGACTTGACGAGCAGTTCTTC. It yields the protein CAWGQGLDEQFF. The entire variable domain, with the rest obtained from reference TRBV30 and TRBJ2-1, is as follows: SQTIHQWPATLVQPVGSPLSLECTVEGTSNPNLYWYRQAAGRGLQLLFYSVGIGQISSEVPQNLSASRPQDRQFILSSKKLLLSDSGFYLCAWGQGLDEQFFGPGTRLTVL.

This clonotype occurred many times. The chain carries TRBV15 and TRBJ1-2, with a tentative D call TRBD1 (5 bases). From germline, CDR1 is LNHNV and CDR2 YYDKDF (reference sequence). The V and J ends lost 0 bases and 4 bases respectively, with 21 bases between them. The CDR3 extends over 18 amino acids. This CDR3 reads CATSRDGTLLTEPYGYTF. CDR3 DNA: TGTGCCACCAGCAGAGATGGGACCCTGTTGACGGAACCCTATGGCTACACCTTC. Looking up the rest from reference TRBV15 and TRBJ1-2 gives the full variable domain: DAMVIQNPRYQVTQFGKPVTLSCSQTLNHNVMYWYQQKSSQAPKLLFHYYDKDFNNEADTPDNFQSRRPNTSFCFLDIRSPGLGDTAMYLCATSRDGTLLTEPYGYTFGSGTRLTVV.

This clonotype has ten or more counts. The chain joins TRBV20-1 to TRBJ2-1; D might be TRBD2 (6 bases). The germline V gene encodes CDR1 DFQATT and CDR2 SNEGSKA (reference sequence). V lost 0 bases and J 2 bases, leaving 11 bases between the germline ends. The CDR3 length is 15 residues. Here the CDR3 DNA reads TGCAGTGCTAGAGAGGCGGGGATTGCCTACAATGAGCAGTTCTTC. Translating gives CSAREAGIAYNEQFF.

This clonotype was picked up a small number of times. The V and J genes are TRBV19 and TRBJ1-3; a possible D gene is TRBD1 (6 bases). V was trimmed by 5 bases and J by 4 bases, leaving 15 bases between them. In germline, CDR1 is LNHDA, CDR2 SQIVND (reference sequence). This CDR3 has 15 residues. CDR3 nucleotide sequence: TGTGCCAGTAGTGGCCGAGGGGGGCGCGGAAACACCATATATTTT. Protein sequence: CASSGRGGRGNTIYF.

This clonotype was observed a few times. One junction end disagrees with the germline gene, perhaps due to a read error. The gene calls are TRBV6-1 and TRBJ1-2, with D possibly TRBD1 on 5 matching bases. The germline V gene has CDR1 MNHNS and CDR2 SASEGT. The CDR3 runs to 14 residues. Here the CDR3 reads CASSELSGNYGYAF. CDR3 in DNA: TGTGCCAGCAGTGAATTGTCAGGGAACTATGGCTACGCCTTC.

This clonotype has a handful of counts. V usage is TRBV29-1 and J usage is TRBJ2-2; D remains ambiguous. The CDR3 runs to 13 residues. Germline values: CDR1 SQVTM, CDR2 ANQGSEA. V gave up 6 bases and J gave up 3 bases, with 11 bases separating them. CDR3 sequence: CSVNDGHTGELFF. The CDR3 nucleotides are TGCAGCGTGAACGACGGTCACACCGGGGAGCTGTTTTTT.

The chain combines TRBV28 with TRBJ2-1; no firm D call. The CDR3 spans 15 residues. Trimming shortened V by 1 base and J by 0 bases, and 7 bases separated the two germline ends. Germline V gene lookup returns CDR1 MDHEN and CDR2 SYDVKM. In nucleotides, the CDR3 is TGTGCCAGCAGTTTATCCCAATTCTCCTACAATGAGCAGTTCTTC. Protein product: CASSLSQFSYNEQFF.

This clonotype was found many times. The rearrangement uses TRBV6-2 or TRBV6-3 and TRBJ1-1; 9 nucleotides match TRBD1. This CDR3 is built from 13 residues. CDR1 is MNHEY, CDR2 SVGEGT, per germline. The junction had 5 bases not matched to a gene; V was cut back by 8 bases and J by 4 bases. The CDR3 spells CASWGTGRTEAFF. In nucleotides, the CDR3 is TGTGCCAGCTGGGGGACAGGGCGCACTGAAGCTTTCTTT.